A single sample is the source of the 25 T cell receptor beta chains below, sequenced in a study of blood T cell repertoires in COVID-19. Clones were read by immunoSEQ multiplex PCR, and TCRdb kept only the in-frame ones, dropping some. Of 200,000 or so clones listed, approximately 84% were seen once; the top ten hold about 5.1%. Sequenced sample: peripheral blood. The receptors were gathered from a woman aged 70-85 years with active or convalescent COVID-19.

The V call is TRBV3-1 (or the pseudogene TRBV3-2), the J call TRBJ1-5, with TRBD1 matching over 8 bases. CDR3 length: 16 amino acids. The J segment lost 4 bases and the V segment lost 10 bases, leaving 15 bases of the junction unmatched. Germline V gene data show CDR1 as LGHDT and CDR2 as YNNKEL (reference sequence). CDR3 nucleotides: TGTGCCACCCCGGGACAGGTCTCCTTTGGGAATCAGCCCCAGCATTTT. Amino acids: CATPGQVSFGNQPQHF.

This chain links TRBV6-1 with TRBJ2-5; no clear D. The CDR3 runs to 15 residues. Germline CDR1 MNHNS, CDR2 SASEGT. The ends were cut back, 0 bases at V and 5 bases at J, with 13 bases in the middle. The CDR3 spells CASSEALASMETQYF. CDR3 DNA: TGTGCCAGCAGTGAAGCGCTCGCTAGTATGGAGACCCAGTACTTC.

V gene TRBV10-3 combines with J gene TRBJ2-5, with D perhaps TRBD2 (6 bases). Germline loops: CDR1 ENHRY, CDR2 SYGVKD. With 8 bases removed from V and 5 bases from J, the gap between germline ends came to 15 bases. The CDR3 extends over 13 amino acids. The CDR3, as DNA: TGTGCCATCGGGGATCCACGGGGGGAGACCCAGTACTTC. Translated: CAIGDPRGETQYF.

The chain combines TRBV5-1 with TRBJ2-7, with TRBD2 matching 10 bases. The germline gives CDR1 SGHRS, CDR2 YFSETQ. V lost 1 base and J lost 1; bases outside the gene matches: 2. CDR3 length equals 15 residues. The CDR3 spells CASSLTSGISYEQYF. CDR3 coding DNA: TGCGCCAGCAGCTTGACTAGCGGGATATCCTACGAGCAGTACTTC.

The CDR3 DNA is TGTGCCAGCTCACCAAATACAGGGAGCACTGAAGCTTTCTTT. Its translation is CASSPNTGSTEAFF. V is TRBV18 and J is TRBJ1-1; a weak D match, TRBD1 (6 bases). The germline gives CDR1 KGHSH, CDR2 LQKENI. CDR3 length equals 14 residues. With 2 bases removed from V and 4 bases from J, the gap between germline ends came to 11 bases.

The gene calls are TRBV4-2 and TRBJ2-1, with 9 bases lining up with TRBD2. V lost 3 bases to trimming and J lost 4 bases; unmatched junction nucleotides: 13. CDR3 length: 18 residues. Germline CDR1 LGHNA, CDR2 YNFKEQ. The CDR3 DNA reads as TGTGCCAGCAGCCAGCCAGCGGGACTAGCCTCTTCTTACAATGAGCAGTTCTTC. Translated, it gives CASSQPAGLASSYNEQFF.

DNA for the CDR3: TGTGCCAGCAGACCTGGAAGCGGGATTGGAGATACGCAGTATTTT. It is translated as CASRPGSGIGDTQYF. The rearrangement joins TRBV3-1 (or the pseudogene TRBV3-2) to TRBJ2-3, with 7 bases matching TRBD2. The J segment lost 5 bases and the V segment lost 6 bases, leaving 11 bases of the junction unmatched. CDR1 and CDR2 (germline): LGHDT, YNNKEL (reference sequence). The CDR3 runs to 15 residues.

This chain uses TRBV24-1 with TRBJ2-2; D is perhaps TRBD2 (6 bases). The length of the CDR3 is 18 residues. Germline lookup yields CDR1 KGHDR and CDR2 SFDVKD. The V gene lost 3 bases and the J gene lost 0 bases, with 16 bases spanning the gap. The CDR3 DNA reads as TGTGCCACCAGTGATACCATCCGGACTACGGCGAACACCGGGGAGCTGTTTTTT. It is translated as CATSDTIRTTANTGELFF.

This clone has more than one count but fewer than ten. The chain recombines TRBV3-1 (or the pseudogene TRBV3-2) with TRBJ1-4, with D uncertain. The CDR3 length is 14 residues. Germline V gene lookup returns CDR1 LGHDT and CDR2 YNNKEL (reference sequence). The V and J ends lost 6 bases and 0 bases respectively, with 8 bases between them. The CDR3 loop is CASSPTTTNEKLFF. CDR3 nucleotides: TGTGCCAGCAGTCCCACTACAACTAATGAAAAACTGTTTTTT.

The chain links TRBV6-5 to TRBJ2-1; 8 bases are a match to TRBD1. The CDR3 contains 15 residues. Losses at the gene ends were 4 bases for V and 4 bases for J; bases not matched to a gene: 6. CDR1 is MNHEY and CDR2 is SVGAGI in the germline V gene. The CDR3 region is CASSSDRGLYNEQFF. The CDR3 DNA is TGTGCCAGCAGTTCCGACAGGGGCCTTTACAATGAGCAGTTCTTC.

V and J are TRBV5-1 and TRBJ2-2; 8 bases line up with TRBD2. Germline V gene lookup returns CDR1 SGHRS and CDR2 YFSETQ. The CDR3 has 14 residues. V dropped 6 bases and J dropped 6; count of bases not matched to a gene: 7. The CDR3 region has the DNA TGCGCCAGCAACCGAGCGGGAGAGGCCGGGGAGCTGTTTTTT. Its translation: CASNRAGEAGELFF.

This chain connects TRBV6-5 to TRBJ2-3; 7 bases match TRBD1. CDR1 MNHEY and CDR2 SVGAGI come from the germline V gene. Germline trimming cut 6 bases from V and 2 bases from J; bases unmatched to any gene: 5. The CDR3 loop spans 14 amino acids. The CDR3 coding sequence is TGTGCCAGCAGGAGGGGGCCCCACACAGATACGCAGTATTTT. Protein sequence: CASRRGPHTDTQYF.

This chain links TRBV24-1 with TRBJ1-1; unclear D gene. There are 16 residues in the CDR3. V was clipped by 2 bases and J by 3 bases, with 15 bases between them. Per the germline V gene, CDR1 is KGHDR and CDR2 is SFDVKD. CDR3 nucleotide sequence: TGTGCCACCAGTGATTCTCGCCACGGGTGGGACACTGAAGCTTTCTTT. Protein product: CATSDSRHGWDTEAFF.

This clone was seen a single time. The CDR3 region has the DNA TGTGCCAGCTCGCAGGGGATCCAAGAGACCCAGTACTTC. It yields the protein CASSQGIQETQYF. The rearrangement links TRBV18 to TRBJ2-5; tentative D call: TRBD1 (6 bases). CDR3 length: 13 residues. The germline V and J ends were trimmed by 6 bases and 1 base, with 9 bases remaining between them. Germline assignment: CDR1 KGHSH and CDR2 LQKENI.

The chain couples TRBV4-1 to TRBJ2-5, with 11 bases lining up with TRBD2. The CDR3 has 19 residues. From germline, CDR1 is MGHRA and CDR2 YSYEKL. The junction had 9 bases not matched to a gene; V was cut back by 0 bases and J by 0 bases. The CDR3 nucleotides read TGCGCCAGCAGCCAAGAAGTTTCTAGCGGGAGGTTGTACCAAGAGACCCAGTACTTC. As protein: CASSQEVSSGRLYQETQYF.

In this sample, this clone turned up once. The gene calls are TRBV6-6 and TRBJ2-3, with a tentative D call TRBD1 (6 bases). This CDR3 contains 14 residues. From germline, CDR1 is MNHNY and CDR2 SVGAGI (reference sequence). Deletions cut 6 bases from V and 0 bases from J, with 10 bases between. CDR3 residues: CASSRGPSTDTQYF. DNA for the CDR3: TGTGCCAGCAGCAGGGGACCGAGCACAGATACGCAGTATTTT.

V usage is TRBV7-2 and J usage is TRBJ2-1, with 13 bases fitting TRBD2. The CDR3 sequence is 17 residues long. CDR1 SGHTA and CDR2 FQGNSA come from the germline V gene. Trimming took 1 base from V and 5 from J; bases not matched to a gene: 5. The CDR3: CASSLDTSGRENNEQFF. The DNA of the CDR3 is TGTGCCAGCAGCTTAGATACTAGCGGGAGGGAAAACAATGAGCAGTTCTTC.

The chain employs TRBV5-1 and TRBJ2-1; 10 bases align to TRBD1. The germline V gene has CDR1 SGHRS and CDR2 YFSETQ. The CDR3 sequence is 15 residues long. The junction had 5 bases not matched to a gene; V was cut back by 4 bases and J by 4 bases. CDR3 DNA sequence: TGCGCCAGCAGCGGGGGACAGGGGAGTTACAATGAGCAGTTCTTC. The encoded protein is CASSGGQGSYNEQFF.

V usage is TRBV11-2 and J usage is TRBJ2-5; no reliable D call. Between the trimmed V and J ends, which lost 1 base and 3 bases, there was a span of 15 bases. Germline V gives CDR1 SGHAT, CDR2 FQNNGV. This CDR3 is built from 16 residues. The CDR3 is CASSLVERPLKETQYF. The CDR3 DNA follows: TGTGCCAGCAGCTTAGTCGAGAGGCCCTTGAAAGAGACCCAGTACTTC.

V is TRBV12-5 and J is TRBJ2-3; 7 bases match TRBD1. The CDR3 covers 13 residues. Germline loops: CDR1 LGHNT, CDR2 FRNRAP. V dropped 1 base and J dropped 9; count of bases not matched to a gene: 4. CDR3 sequence reads: CASGLEGGYTQYF. As DNA, the CDR3 is TGTGCTAGTGGTTTGGAAGGGGGCTACACGCAGTATTTT.

The V and J genes are TRBV29-1 and TRBJ2-7, with 7 bases matching TRBD2. The CDR3 length is 13 residues. The J segment lost 2 bases and the V segment lost 0 bases, leaving 1 base of the junction unmatched. Germline V gene data show CDR1 as SQVTM and CDR2 as ANQGSEA. DNA for the CDR3: TGCAGCGTTGAAGAGGGGGGGGCCTACGAGCAGTACTTC. As protein: CSVEEGGAYEQYF.

Only a few counts were recorded for this clone. The chain is built from TRBV7-9 and TRBJ1-1; D remains ambiguous. The CDR3 consists of 17 residues. Trimming stripped 1 base from V and 0 bases from J, with 15 bases between. Germline V gene data show CDR1 as SEHNR and CDR2 as FQNEAQ (reference sequence). CDR3 bases: TGTGCCAGCAGCTTAGTTTCGCTGATGGGAGTGAACACTGAAGCTTTCTTT. This codes for CASSLVSLMGVNTEAFF.

The chain uses TRBV10-3 and TRBJ1-1; 8 bases map to TRBD1. J gave up 3 bases and V 6 bases, and 6 bases lay outside the gene matches. Germline CDR1 ENHRY, CDR2 SYGVKD. The CDR3 sequence is 14 residues long. CDR3 nucleotides: TGTGCCATCAGCCGACCGGGACAGGACACTGAAGCTTTCTTT. Translation: CAISRPGQDTEAFF.

In its sample, this clone was seen a few times. The V and J genes are TRBV24-1 and TRBJ1-6, with D possibly being TRBD1 (6 bases). The CDR3 runs 18 residues. V lost 3 bases and J 0 bases, leaving 14 bases between the germline ends. Germline CDR1 KGHDR, CDR2 SFDVKD. CDR3 amino acids: CATSDQTGQSSYNSPLHF. In DNA, the CDR3 is TGTGCCACCAGTGATCAGACAGGCCAGAGCTCCTATAATTCACCCCTCCACTTT.

The genes are TRBV7-9 and TRBJ2-1; the D gene is possibly TRBD2 (5 bases). Looked up from germline, CDR1 is SEHNR and CDR2 is FQNEAQ (reference sequence). CDR3 size: 12 residues. V gave up 5 bases and J gave up 8 bases, with 10 bases separating them. This CDR3 reads CASSPTRDEQFF. DNA for the CDR3: TGTGCCAGCAGCCCCACTAGGGATGAGCAGTTCTTC.